This T cell receptor (beta chain) was found in a study of human T cells and chemical hapten exposure. Study-level information: Variability of per-sample TCR yields stemmed mainly from small differences in pooled library volume.

This clonotype appeared many times. The library attached unique molecular identifiers to individual cDNA molecules. Methods used by the authors: The median was approximately 89,000 TCRs per sample, ranging roughly 20,000 to 750,000. TCRdb independently ran MiXCR on the RACE reads; one entry per CDR3 protein. The V and J calls reflect TCRdb's pipeline rather than the authors' work. The table has tens of thousands of distinct CDR3 sequences, about 15% seen once. The CDR3 is 12 amino acids. Germline assignment: CDR1 DFQATT and CDR2 SNEGSKA (reference sequence). The V and J ends lost 1 base and 3 bases respectively, with 7 bases between them. Time point indicated: pre-sensitization, week 0. Treatment specified: therapeutic diphenylcyclopropenone sensitization with weekly scalp DPC. RNA extraction used unfractionated whole blood as the source of total RNA.

This clonotype was sampled from a woman aged 50 to 60 with alopecia areata. Some clones in this sample may be carry-over from other donors' samples. The V call is TRBV20-1, the J call TRBJ2-7, with D perhaps matching TRBD2 (5 bases). The material was whole blood, obtained in connection with sensitization to the hapten diphenylcyclopropenone (DPC). The chain's CDR3 is CSARVGSYEQYF. DNA of the CDR3: TGCAGTGCTAGAGTAGGGAGCTACGAGCAGTACTTC.